Presented here are 23 T cell receptor beta chains from one specimen sequenced in a study of OX40 agonist ivuxolimab in advanced cancers. Only in-frame clones appear in the TCRdb table, and some are missing; sequencing was by immunoSEQ multiplex PCR. This table has under 80,000 clones, approximately 80% appearing once. Specimen: CD4+ or CD8+ T cells sorted from blood, collected in a trial of the OX40 agonist ivuxolimab. All receptors come from an adult with an advanced solid tumor such as melanoma, head and neck, liver or kidney cancer.

The chain carries TRBV7-6 and TRBJ2-1; the D gene is possibly TRBD1 (5 bases). The CDR3 is 16 amino acids. Germline V lookup: CDR1 SGHVS, CDR2 FNYEAQ. V was pared by 5 bases and J by 4 bases, with 18 bases between. In DNA, the CDR3 is TGTGCCAGCAGCCCAGTCCAGGGAAGGGCTTACAATGAGCAGTTCTTC. Its translation: CASSPVQGRAYNEQFF.

The gene calls are TRBV30 and TRBJ2-7; possible D gene TRBD1, 6 bases. Looked up from germline, CDR1 is GTSNPN and CDR2 is SVGIG (reference sequence). The V end was cut by 0 bases, the J end by 4 bases, with 7 bases between. This CDR3 comprises 12 residues. The CDR3 nucleotides read TGTGCCTGGAGTGTAGGGGGATACGAGCAGTACTTC. The encoded protein is CAWSVGGYEQYF.

Remarks on this clone: One end of the junction fails to match germline, which may point to a read error. The chain uses TRBV4-1 and TRBJ2-5; perhaps TRBD2 as D (5 bases). From germline, CDR1 is MGHRA and CDR2 YSYEKL. There are 15 residues in the CDR3. Written as DNA, the CDR3 is TGTACCCCATGGTGCGGGCCACAGCACGAAGAGACCCAGTACTTC. Translation gives CTPWCGPQHEETQYF.

This chain connects TRBV6-4 to TRBJ2-3; tentative D call: TRBD1 (8 bases). V lost 6 bases and J 4 bases, leaving 14 bases between the germline ends. CDR1 and CDR2 (germline): MRHNA, SNTAGT. CDR3 length: 14 amino acids. The CDR3 sequence is CASSHRGGADTQYF. In DNA, the CDR3 is TGTGCCAGCAGCCACAGGGGGGGTGCAGATACGCAGTATTTT.

A note on this clone: One end of the junction is discordant with germline, which a read error may explain. The rearrangement joins TRBV29-1 to TRBJ2-5, with 9 bases lining up with TRBD1. The CDR3 loop spans 12 amino acids. The germline V gene has CDR1 SQVTM and CDR2 ANQGSEA. Here the CDR3 DNA reads TGCAGCGTCAACAGGGGGCAAGGGACCCAGTACTTC. It yields the protein CSVNRGQGTQYF. Variable domain in full (rest from reference TRBV29-1 and TRBJ2-5): SAVISQKPSRDICQRGTSLTIQCQVDSQVTMMFWYRQQPGQSLTLIATANQGSEATYESGFVIDKFPISRPNLTFSTLTVSNMSPEDSSIYLCSVNRGQGTQYFGPGTRLLVL.

The chain joins TRBV28 to TRBJ1-6; tentative D call: TRBD1 (6 bases). This CDR3 is built from 15 residues. CDR1 MDHEN and CDR2 SYDVKM come from the germline V gene. The V gene lost 6 bases and the J gene lost 4 bases, with 13 bases spanning the gap. CDR3 sequence: CASSTGTLYNSPLHF. CDR3 DNA: TGTGCCAGCAGCACCGGGACACTGTATAATTCACCCCTCCACTTT.

This rearrangement joins TRBV14 to TRBJ2-4, with D perhaps TRBD1 or TRBD2 (5 bases each). Germline CDR1 SGHDN, CDR2 FVKESK. This CDR3 region has 15 residues. Trimming took off 0 bases at V and 6 bases at J, with 12 bases between the two ends. The CDR3 spells CASSQDLVGTNIQYF. The CDR3 nucleotides read TGTGCCAGCAGCCAAGATCTGGTAGGGACAAACATTCAGTACTTC.

The chain recombines TRBV18 with TRBJ2-1, with 9 bases matching TRBD1. V lost 3 bases to trimming and J lost 5 bases; unmatched junction nucleotides: 20. CDR1 and CDR2 from the germline V gene are KGHSH and LQKENI. This CDR3 has 20 residues. CDR3 DNA: TGTGCCAGCTCACCTTTAGGGACAGGGACGGGTCGCCACGATAACAATGAGCAGTTCTTC. Translated, it gives CASSPLGTGTGRHDNNEQFF.

The chain recombines TRBV5-1 with TRBJ2-1; TRBD2 might be the D (5 bases). Germline CDR1 reads SGHRS; CDR2 reads YFSETQ. The germline V and J ends were trimmed by 7 bases and 2 bases, with 16 bases remaining between them. CDR3 size: 15 residues. The CDR3 DNA is TGCGCCAGCGGCCCGGGGTTGAGCGCCTACAATGAGCAGTTCTTC. Translated, it gives CASGPGLSAYNEQFF.

V usage is TRBV9 and J usage is TRBJ1-6; 8 bases align to TRBD1. Germline loops: CDR1 SGDLS, CDR2 YYNGEE. Trimming removed 0 bases from V and 11 bases from J; junction bases left unmatched: 7. This CDR3 spans 15 amino acids. As DNA, the CDR3 is TGTGCCAGCAGCGTAGCTCCGATGACAGGGGCACCCCTCCACTTT. Protein sequence: CASSVAPMTGAPLHF.

V and J are TRBV7-2 and TRBJ1-1; perhaps TRBD1 as D (5 bases). Trimming shortened V by 4 bases and J by 5 bases, and 17 bases separated the two germline ends. The CDR3 totals 15 residues. Germline V lookup: CDR1 SGHTA, CDR2 FQGNSA. The CDR3 protein is CASSSKRVGGTEAFF. Written as DNA, the CDR3 is TGTGCCAGCAGCTCGAAGAGGGTGGGGGGGACTGAAGCTTTCTTT.

The rearrangement uses TRBV5-6 and TRBJ1-2, with D perhaps TRBD1 (6 bases). This CDR3 has 14 residues. V was cut by 1 base and J by 7 bases, with 14 bases left in between. CDR1 is SGHDT and CDR2 is YYEEEE in the germline V gene. The CDR3 nucleotides are TGTGCCAGCAGCTTGCAATCGGACAGAGTTGGCTACACCTTC. This encodes CASSLQSDRVGYTF.

The table lists this clone with a count of one. J is TRBJ2-3 and V is TRBV6-5, with 7 bases fitting TRBD1. The trim removed 6 bases at V and 0 bases at J, leaving 3 bases unmatched. CDR3 length: 14 amino acids. Germline CDR1 reads MNHEY; CDR2 reads SVGAGI. CDR3 in DNA: TGTGCCAGCAGACAGGGGCCTAGCACAGATACGCAGTATTTT. This sequence encodes CASRQGPSTDTQYF.

Only a few counts were recorded for this clone. This chain joins TRBV14 and TRBJ1-5; D is unresolved. This CDR3 region has 11 residues. With 2 bases removed from V and 8 bases from J, the gap between germline ends came to 4 bases. Germline lookup yields CDR1 SGHDN and CDR2 FVKESK. CDR3 residues: CASSQKKPQHF. The CDR3 DNA reads as TGTGCCAGCAGCCAAAAAAAGCCCCAGCATTTT.

This chain links TRBV18 with TRBJ2-1, with 8 bases that match TRBD2. CDR1 and CDR2 (germline): KGHSH, LQKENI. Trimming removed 3 bases from V and 2 bases from J; junction bases left unmatched: 3. This CDR3 is 15 amino acids long. CDR3 sequence: CASSPRGDAYNEQFF. The CDR3 DNA sequence: TGTGCCAGCTCACCGCGGGGGGACGCCTACAATGAGCAGTTCTTC.

In DNA form, the CDR3 reads TGTGCCAGCAGCCCAGGGACAGGGGGCAAGATCGAGCAGTACTTC. Its translation: CASSPGTGGKIEQYF. This chain connects TRBV7-9 to TRBJ2-7; TRBD1 matches at 12 bases. Germline trimming cut 5 bases from V and 6 bases from J; bases unmatched to any gene: 8. Germline-derived CDR1 and CDR2 are SEHNR and FQNEAQ (reference sequence). The CDR3 totals 15 residues.

The chain uses TRBV10-3 and TRBJ1-5, with D uncertain. The germline CDR1 and CDR2 sequences are ENHRY and SYGVKD. Deletions cut 5 bases from V and 6 bases from J, with 11 bases between. There are 13 residues in the CDR3. The CDR3 loop reads CAISQQGAQPQHF. CDR3 in DNA: TGTGCCATCAGTCAACAAGGAGCTCAGCCCCAGCATTTT.

V gene TRBV11-2 combines with J gene TRBJ2-6; D possibly uses TRBD1 or TRBD2 (6 bases each). CDR1 is SGHAT and CDR2 is FQNNGV in the germline V gene. This CDR3 has 15 residues. V lost 7 bases and J 1 base, leaving 11 bases between the germline ends. CDR3 in DNA: TGTGCCAGCACCGGAGGGGGGTCTGGGGCCAACGTCCTGACTTTC. Translation: CASTGGGSGANVLTF.

The chain uses TRBV5-5 and TRBJ1-1; no firm D call. The ends were cut back, 4 bases at V and 0 bases at J, with 10 bases in the middle. This CDR3 spans 14 amino acids. Germline V gene lookup returns CDR1 SGHKS and CDR2 YYEKEE (reference sequence). The CDR3: CASSTEIMNTEAFF. CDR3 DNA sequence: TGTGCCAGCAGCACAGAAATCATGAACACTGAAGCTTTCTTT.

The rearrangement links TRBV28 to TRBJ1-2, with TRBD1 matching over 8 bases. Germline CDR1 reads MDHEN; CDR2 reads SYDVKM. The CDR3 extends over 14 amino acids. Germline trimming cut 2 bases from V and 7 bases from J; bases unmatched to any gene: 6. As DNA, the CDR3 is TGTGCCAGCAGTTTAGCAGGGGGCGCCTCTGGCTACACCTTC. This codes for CASSLAGGASGYTF.

This chain links TRBV6-1 with TRBJ1-2; 9 bases agree with TRBD1. Trimming took 0 bases from V and 4 from J; bases not matched to a gene: 9. The CDR3 covers 17 residues. Germline V gene sequence: CDR1 MNHNS, CDR2 SASEGT. CDR3 region: CASSEASGQGRSYGYTF. The CDR3 DNA is TGTGCCAGCAGTGAAGCTTCGGGACAGGGACGTTCCTATGGCTACACCTTC.

The chain joins TRBV4-2 to TRBJ2-7; TRBD2 agrees at 14 bases. Looked up from germline, CDR1 is LGHNA and CDR2 is YNFKEQ. This CDR3 is built from 20 residues. V lost 0 bases, J lost 0 bases, and 10 bases stayed unmatched. CDR3: CASSQDSPGLAGASSYEQYF. The CDR3 nucleotides read TGTGCCAGCAGCCAAGACTCGCCGGGACTAGCGGGGGCCAGCTCCTACGAGCAGTACTTC.

The V gene is TRBV11-2, the J gene TRBJ2-2; no clear D gene. CDR3 length: 14 residues. Germline CDR1 is SGHAT and CDR2 is FQNNGV. V was pared by 3 bases and J by 0 bases, with 5 bases between. Written as DNA, the CDR3 is TGTGCCAGCAGCTTCTGGTCGAACACCGGGGAGCTGTTTTTT. It translates to CASSFWSNTGELFF. The whole variable domain, remainder taken from reference TRBV11-2 and TRBJ2-2, is EAGVAQSPRYKIIEKRQSVAFWCNPISGHATLYWYQQILGQGPKLLIQFQNNGVVDDSQLPKDRFSAERLKGVDSTLKIQPAKLEDSAVYLCASSFWSNTGELFFGEGSRLTVL.